The sequence of this T cell receptor (beta chain) was determined in a study of sequential checkpoint blockade in melanoma. Treatment here: randomized to nivolumab then ipilimumab (arm A) or the reverse (arm B). Sorted cells were live CD3+CD8+, lacking CD19 and CD56, from PBMCs. The assay was immunoSEQ multiplex PCR, and TCRdb's table has in-frame clones only and misses some. This sample carries approximately 15,000 clones, roughly 82% of them seen once, and the ten largest clones take 30%. Of note for this clone: A read error may account for a junction end that differs from germline. Other DNA sequences from this sample encode an identical CDR3 as well.

Sequencing was performed on CD8+ T cells sorted from blood (inferred from file names), taken from a patient given nivolumab and ipilimumab in sequence. The sequence came from a human donor with melanoma.

The CDR3 nucleotides are TGTGCCAGCAGCTTTGGGCCTAGCGGGACCTACGAGCAGTACTTC. As protein: CASSFGPSGTYEQYF. The chain recombines TRBV4-1 with TRBJ2-7; the match to TRBD2 covers 9 bases. The CDR3 spans 15 residues. The germline V gene has CDR1 MGHRA and CDR2 YSYEKL.